The sequence of this TCR beta chain was determined in a study of blood T cell repertoires in COVID-19. Original handling: It was from reference gene primer amplification that nucleated cell counts were estimated. The repertoire was sequenced with immunoSEQ multiplex PCR; TCRdb's copy has only in-frame clones and lacks some. That table is the source of V, J and clone size, and D and trimming were worked out from the DNA. The table lists 110,000 to 150,000 clones, 70% to 90% of them singletons. This CDR3 region has 16 residues. Germline CDR1 SGHRS, CDR2 YFSETQ. The junction had 9 bases not matched to a gene; V was cut back by 4 bases and J by 4 bases.

The sequenced sample was PBMCs or T cells enriched from blood (not recorded which). The source is a woman in her 40s who had recovered from COVID-19. This sequence joins TRBV5-1 and TRBJ2-1; 9 positions agree with TRBD2. CDR3 DNA: TGCGCCAGCAGCGCAGGAACTAGCGGGTATTACAATGAGCAGTTCTTC. Translated, it gives CASSAGTSGYYNEQFF.